This record covers a single T cell receptor beta chain. As processed by the authors: Scientists estimated how many nucleated cells there were by amplifying reference gene primers. Data came from immunoSEQ multiplex PCR; TCRdb stores just in-frame clones and leaves some out. V, J and clone size are those of that table, while D and trimming were read from the DNA. The sample records around 190,000 clones, under 80% being singletons. CDR1 is SGHDN and CDR2 is FVKESK in the germline V gene. V gave up 4 bases and J gave up 4 bases; unmatched junction bases: 8. The CDR3 sequence is 15 residues long. The data were obtained in a study of blood T cell repertoires in COVID-19. About the study: Sources were T cells, B-cell-depleted T cells, or PBMCs; the material itself was cDNA or gDNA.

Cohorts were assigned according to the clinical history that participants reported. The specimen sequenced was PBMCs or T cells enriched from blood (not recorded which). The gene calls are TRBV14 and TRBJ2-3; the match to TRBD2 covers 7 bases. This sequence was found in a woman aged 45-60 years with acute COVID-19. The CDR3 protein is CASSPGTTESDTQYF. As DNA, the CDR3 is TGTGCCAGCAGCCCCGGGACTACCGAATCAGATACGCAGTATTTT. The variable domain in full, completed from reference TRBV14 and TRBJ2-3, reads EAGVTQFPSHSVIEKGQTVTLRCDPISGHDNLYWYRRVMGKEIKFLLHFVKESKQDESGMPNNRFLAERTGGTYSTLKVQPAELEDSGVYFCASSPGTTESDTQYFGPGTRLTVL.